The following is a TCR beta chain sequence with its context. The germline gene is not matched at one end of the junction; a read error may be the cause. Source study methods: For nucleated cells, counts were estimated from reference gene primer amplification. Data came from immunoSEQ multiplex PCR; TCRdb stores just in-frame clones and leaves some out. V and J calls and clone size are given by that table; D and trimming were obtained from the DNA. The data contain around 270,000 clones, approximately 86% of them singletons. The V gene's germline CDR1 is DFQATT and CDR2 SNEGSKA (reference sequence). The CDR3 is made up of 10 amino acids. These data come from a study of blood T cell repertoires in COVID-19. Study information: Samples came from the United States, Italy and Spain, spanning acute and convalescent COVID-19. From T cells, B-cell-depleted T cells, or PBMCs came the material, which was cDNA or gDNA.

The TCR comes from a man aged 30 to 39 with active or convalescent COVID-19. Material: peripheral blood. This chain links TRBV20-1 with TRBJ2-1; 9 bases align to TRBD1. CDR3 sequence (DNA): TGCAGTGCTCTGGACAGGGGAGGGGTCTTC. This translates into CSALDRGGVF.